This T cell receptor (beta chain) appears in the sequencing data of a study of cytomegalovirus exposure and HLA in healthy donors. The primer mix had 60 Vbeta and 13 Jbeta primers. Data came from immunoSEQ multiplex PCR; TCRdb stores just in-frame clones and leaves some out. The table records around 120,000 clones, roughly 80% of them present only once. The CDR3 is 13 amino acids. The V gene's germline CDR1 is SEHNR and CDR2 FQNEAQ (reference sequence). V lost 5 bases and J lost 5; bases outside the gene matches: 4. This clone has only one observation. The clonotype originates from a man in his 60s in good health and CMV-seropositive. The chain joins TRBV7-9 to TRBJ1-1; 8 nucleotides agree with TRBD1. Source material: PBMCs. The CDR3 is CASSITGGTEAFF. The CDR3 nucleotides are TGTGCCAGCAGCATTACAGGGGGTACTGAAGCTTTCTTT.